This TCR beta chain was recovered during a study of blood T cell repertoires in COVID-19. The overall study: Material from acute and convalescent COVID-19 was sourced from the United States, Italy and Spain. PBMCs, B-cell-depleted T cells, or T cells were the source of the cDNA or gDNA that made up the material.

Authors' analysis steps: Amplification with reference gene primers provided the estimates of nucleated cell counts. Here immunoSEQ multiplex PCR was the method, and the copy in TCRdb shows in-frame clones only, minus some. Clone size and V and J calls were adopted from that table, with D and trimming inferred from the DNA. The sample holds about 210,000 clones, roughly nine tenths seen once. The CDR3 has 15 residues. Germline-derived CDR1 and CDR2 are SGHDN and FVKESK. With V trimmed by 5 bases and J by 3 bases, 7 bases remained unmatched. On this clone: The sample carries other DNA sequences with the same CDR3.

The chain uses TRBV14 and TRBJ1-2, with 9 bases that match TRBD1. The receptor's source is a man aged 40-49 years with acute or convalescent COVID-19. The sample consisted of peripheral blood. The CDR3 sequence is CASSLPGQGHYGYTF. CDR3 nucleotide sequence: TGTGCCAGCAGCTTGCCGGGACAGGGACACTATGGCTACACCTTC.